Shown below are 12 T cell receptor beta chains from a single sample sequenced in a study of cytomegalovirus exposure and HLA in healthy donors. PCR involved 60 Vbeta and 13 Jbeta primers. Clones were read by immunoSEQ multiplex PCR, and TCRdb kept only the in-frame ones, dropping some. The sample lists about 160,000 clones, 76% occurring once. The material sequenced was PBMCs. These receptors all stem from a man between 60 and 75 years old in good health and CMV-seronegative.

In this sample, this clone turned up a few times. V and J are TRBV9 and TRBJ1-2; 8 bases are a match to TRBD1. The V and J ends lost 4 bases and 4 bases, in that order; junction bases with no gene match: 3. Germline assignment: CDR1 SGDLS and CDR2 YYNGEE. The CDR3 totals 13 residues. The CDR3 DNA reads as TGTGCCAGCAGCCAGGGGGCTAGCTATGGCTACACCTTC. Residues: CASSQGASYGYTF.

DNA of the CDR3: TGTGCCAGCAGCTTAGGCCGGTACAGGGCGATGAACACTGAAGCTTTCTTT. Residues: CASSLGRYRAMNTEAFF. J is TRBJ1-1 and V is TRBV7-2; weak D call: TRBD1 (6 bases). Germline assignment: CDR1 SGHTA and CDR2 FQGNSA. CDR3 length: 17 amino acids. V lost 1 base to trimming and J lost 0 bases, with 15 bases between them.

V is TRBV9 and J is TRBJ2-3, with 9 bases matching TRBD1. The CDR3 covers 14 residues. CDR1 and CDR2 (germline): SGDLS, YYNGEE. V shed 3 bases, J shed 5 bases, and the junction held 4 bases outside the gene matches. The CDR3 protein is CASSANRGQDTQYF. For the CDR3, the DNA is TGTGCCAGCAGCGCTAACAGGGGGCAAGATACGCAGTATTTT.

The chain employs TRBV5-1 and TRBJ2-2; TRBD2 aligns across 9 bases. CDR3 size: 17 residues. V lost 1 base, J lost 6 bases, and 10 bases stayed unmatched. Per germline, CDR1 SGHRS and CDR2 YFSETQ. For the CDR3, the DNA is TGCGCCAGCAGCTTGCGTGCGGGGGGGCCAGGGTCCGGGGAGCTGTTTTTT. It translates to CASSLRAGGPGSGELFF.

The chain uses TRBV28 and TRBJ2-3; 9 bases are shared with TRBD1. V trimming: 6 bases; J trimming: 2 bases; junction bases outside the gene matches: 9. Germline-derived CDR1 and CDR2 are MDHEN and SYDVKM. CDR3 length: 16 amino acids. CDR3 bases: TGTGCCAGCAGCCCGTCGGGACAGGGCGACACAGATACGCAGTATTTT. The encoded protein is CASSPSGQGDTDTQYF.

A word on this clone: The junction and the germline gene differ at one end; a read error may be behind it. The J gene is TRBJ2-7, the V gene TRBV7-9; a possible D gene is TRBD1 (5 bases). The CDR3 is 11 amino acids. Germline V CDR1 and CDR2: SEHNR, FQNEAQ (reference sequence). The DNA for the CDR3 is TGTGCCAGCAGCCGACAGAGTGGGGCCGCTTTC. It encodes CASSRQSGAAF. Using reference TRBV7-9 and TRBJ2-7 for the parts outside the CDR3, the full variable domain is DTGVSQNPRHKITKRGQNVTFRCDPISEHNRLYWYRQTLGQGPEFLTYFQNEAQLEKSRLLSDRFSAERPKGSFSTLEIQRTEQGDSAMYLCASSRQSGAAFGPGTRLTVT.

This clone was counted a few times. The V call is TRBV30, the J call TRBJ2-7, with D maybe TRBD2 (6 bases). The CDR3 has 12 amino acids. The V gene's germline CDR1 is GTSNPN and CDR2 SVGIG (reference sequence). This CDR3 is CGGASKDYEQYF. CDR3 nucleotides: TGTGGCGGGGCTAGCAAAGACTACGAGCAGTACTTC.

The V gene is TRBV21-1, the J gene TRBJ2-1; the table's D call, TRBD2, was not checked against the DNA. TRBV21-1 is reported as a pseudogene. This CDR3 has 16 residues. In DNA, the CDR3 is TGTGCCAGCAGCTCTGAGCGGGAACCCCACTACAATGAGCAGTTCTTC. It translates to CASSSEREPHYNEQFF.

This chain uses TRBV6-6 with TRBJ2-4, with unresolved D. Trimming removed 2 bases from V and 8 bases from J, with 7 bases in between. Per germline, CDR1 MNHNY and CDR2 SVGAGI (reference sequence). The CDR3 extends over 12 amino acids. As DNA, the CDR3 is TGTGCCAGCAGTTACAGTCGGGACATTCAGTACTTC. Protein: CASSYSRDIQYF.

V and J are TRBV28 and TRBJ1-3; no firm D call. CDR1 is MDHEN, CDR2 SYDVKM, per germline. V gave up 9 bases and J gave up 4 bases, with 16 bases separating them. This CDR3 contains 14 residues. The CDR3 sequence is CASTPGTGGNTIYF. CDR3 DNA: TGTGCCAGTACCCCCGGTACGGGGGGAAACACCATATATTTT.

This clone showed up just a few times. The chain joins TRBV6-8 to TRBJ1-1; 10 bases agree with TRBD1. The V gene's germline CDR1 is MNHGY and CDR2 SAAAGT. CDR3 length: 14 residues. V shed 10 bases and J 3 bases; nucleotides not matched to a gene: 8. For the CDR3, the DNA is TGTGCCACCTACACCGGGACAGGGGACACTGAAGCTTTCTTT. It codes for CATYTGTGDTEAFF.

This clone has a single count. CDR3 residues: CASSLRQGDEQFF. CDR3 bases: TGTGCCAGCAGCTTGAGGCAGGGCGATGAGCAGTTCTTC. The J gene is TRBJ2-1, the V gene TRBV7-9; D is perhaps TRBD1 (5 bases). Germline-derived CDR1 and CDR2 are SEHNR and FQNEAQ (reference sequence). The CDR3 consists of 13 residues. The V gene lost 3 bases and the J gene lost 8 bases, with 11 bases spanning the gap. The whole variable domain, remainder taken from reference TRBV7-9 and TRBJ2-1, is DTGVSQNPRHKITKRGQNVTFRCDPISEHNRLYWYRQTLGQGPEFLTYFQNEAQLEKSRLLSDRFSAERPKGSFSTLEIQRTEQGDSAMYLCASSLRQGDEQFFGPGTRLTVL.